Presented here are 3 T cell receptor beta chains from one specimen sequenced in a study of T cells in Graves' hyperthyroidism and ophthalmopathy. Amplified regions were TCR beta CDR3 sequences from RNA transcripts. The HTBI primer set served for first-round RT-PCR of the TCR CDR3. TCRdb recomputed calls from the multiplex PCR reads with MiXCR, one row per CDR3 protein. In the table there are a few hundred thousand distinct CDR3 sequences, 15% to 20% of which are singletons. The sequenced sample consisted of blood. Receptors originate from a woman under 30 with Graves' hyperthyroidism.

The gene calls are TRBV4-2 and TRBJ1-2; maybe TRBD1 (6 bases). V lost 0 bases to trimming and J lost 4 bases, with 9 bases between them. The length of the CDR3 is 14 residues. Germline values: CDR1 LGHNA, CDR2 YNFKEQ. The chain's CDR3 is CASSQERGGYGYTF. For the CDR3, the DNA is TGTGCCAGCAGCCAAGAGCGAGGGGGCTATGGCTACACCTTC.

This clonotype was found many times. The CDR3: CASEIRGMGYGYTF. CDR3 nucleotides: TGTGCCAGCGAAATTCGGGGGATGGGCTATGGCTACACCTTC. This chain links TRBV2 with TRBJ1-2; weak D call: TRBD1 (5 bases). The CDR3 is made up of 14 amino acids. The germline V gene has CDR1 SNHLY and CDR2 FYNNEI. The germline V and J ends were trimmed by 8 bases and 4 bases, with 17 bases remaining between them.

This clonotype was counted only a few times. The genes are TRBV6-1 and TRBJ2-1; D possibly corresponds to TRBD2 (5 bases). This CDR3 has 15 residues. Germline V gene data show CDR1 as MNHNS and CDR2 as SASEGT. With 0 bases removed from V and 13 bases from J, the gap between germline ends came to 19 bases. CDR3 region: CASSEALAGRGFQFF. CDR3 DNA: TGTGCCAGCAGTGAAGCTCTGGCAGGTCGGGGTTTTCAGTTCTTC.